This is a list of T cell receptor beta chains from one sample in a study of blood T cell repertoires in COVID-19. Some clones are missing from TCRdb's copy, which holds only in-frame ones; the method was immunoSEQ multiplex PCR. The table lists tens of thousands of clones, approximately 85% of them singletons. Sample: peripheral blood. The receptors shown here come from a woman at least 80 years old with COVID-19, enrolled during active disease. Both conserved end residues are part of each CDR3. D genes are given only for firm matches. Size is stated for part of the rows, as once, few or many counts, or as a class when the clone is expanded.

v_call,j_call,d_call,clone_size,cdr3_aa,cdr3_nt
TRBV7-2,TRBJ2-7,TRBD1,-,CASSLGGDRANKQYF,TGTGCCAGCAGCTTAGGGGGAGACAGGGCTAACAAGCAGTACTTC
TRBV6-2/TRBV6-3,TRBJ1-2,-,-,CASSHRRGYGYTF,TGTGCCAGCAGTCATCGCCGGGGATATGGCTACACCTTC
TRBV5-1,TRBJ2-1,TRBD1,-,CASRVDRVYDEQFF,TGCGCCAGCAGGGTGGACAGGGTTTACGATGAGCAGTTCTTC
TRBV6-6,TRBJ1-2,-,few,CASSYPREGDGYTF,TGTGCCAGCAGTTACCCGAGAGAGGGAGATGGCTACACCTTC
TRBV9,TRBJ2-5,TRBD1,-,CASSAEDRRSQETQYF,TGTGCCAGCAGCGCAGAGGACAGGCGATCTCAAGAGACCCAGTACTTC
TRBV3-1/TRBV3-2,TRBJ2-5,-,-,CASSQMSETQYF,TGTGCCAGCAGCCAAATGAGCGAGACCCAGTACTTC
TRBV5-1,TRBJ1-1,-,-,CASSLGANPGAFF,TGCGCCAGCAGCTTAGGCGCAAACCCAGGGGCTTTCTTT
TRBV5-6,TRBJ2-1,TRBD2,-,CASSFSTSGGYEQFF,TGTGCCAGCAGCTTTTCGACTAGCGGGGGTTATGAGCAGTTCTTC
TRBV6-5,TRBJ1-1,-,-,CASNGRGTEAFF,TGTGCCAGCAACGGCAGGGGCACTGAAGCTTTCTTT
TRBV11-2,TRBJ2-7,-,-,CASSLIYPPDVQYF,TGTGCCAGCAGCTTAATATATCCCCCAGATGTACAGTACTTC
TRBV7-2,TRBJ1-5,-,once,CASSPRRDQPQHF,TGTGCCAGCAGCCCGAGGCGCGATCAGCCCCAGCATTTT
TRBV6-1,TRBJ1-3,-,-,CASSEESNRAGNTIYF,TGTGCCAGCAGTGAAGAGTCCAACAGGGCTGGAAACACCATATATTTT
TRBV4-3,TRBJ2-2,TRBD2,-,CASSQGPGGIGGGELFF,TGCGCCAGCAGCCAAGGGCCGGGAGGTATCGGTGGCGGGGAGCTGTTTTTT
TRBV5-4,TRBJ1-1,-,-,CASSLRQLNTEAFF,TGTGCCAGCAGCTTGCGACAGTTGAACACTGAAGCTTTCTTT
TRBV4-1,TRBJ2-5,-,-,CASSPRVGPRETQYF,TGCGCCAGCAGCCCCCGGGTGGGGCCAAGGGAGACCCAGTACTTC
TRBV5-6,TRBJ1-5,TRBD1,-,CASSQGVNNQPQHF,TGTGCCAGCAGCCAGGGGGTTAACAATCAGCCCCAGCATTTT
TRBV18,TRBJ2-1,-,-,CASSPRWSSYNEQFF,TGTGCCAGCTCACCACGGTGGAGCTCCTACAATGAGCAGTTCTTC
TRBV7-7,TRBJ2-6,TRBD1,-,CASTRTGTSGANVLTF,TGTGCCAGCACTCGGACAGGGACCTCTGGGGCCAACGTCCTGACTTTC
TRBV12-3/TRBV12-4,TRBJ1-4,-,-,CASSKTGEKLFF,TGTGCCAGCAGTAAAACAGGGGAAAAACTGTTTTTT
TRBV28,TRBJ1-1,TRBD1,-,CASSQFRQGFNTEAFF,TGTGCCAGCAGCCAATTCCGACAGGGGTTTAACACTGAAGCTTTCTTT
TRBV6-2/TRBV6-3,TRBJ2-1,TRBD2,-,CASSYPSGGLNEQFF,TGTGCCAGCAGTTACCCCTCGGGAGGGCTCAATGAGCAGTTCTTC
TRBV7-9,TRBJ2-3,-,-,CASSPIADTQYF,TGTGCCAGCAGCCCCATAGCTGATACGCAGTATTTT
TRBV6-5,TRBJ2-7,-,-,CASSTGTPYEQYF,TGTGCCAGCAGTACCGGGACACCTTACGAGCAGTACTTC
TRBV6-5,TRBJ1-2,-,-,CASSTDRNYGYTF,TGTGCCAGCAGTACGGACAGAAACTATGGCTACACCTTC
TRBV15,TRBJ2-1,TRBD2,-,CATSREGGTRYNEQFF,TGTGCCACCAGCAGAGAGGGAGGGACGCGGTACAATGAGCAGTTCTTC
TRBV5-5,TRBJ2-2,-,-,CASSLDSSSGELFF,TGTGCCAGCAGCTTGGACAGCTCCTCCGGGGAGCTGTTTTTT
TRBV10-3,TRBJ2-7,-,-,CAIRGGQGAGEVQYF,TGTGCCATCAGAGGGGGACAGGGAGCGGGGGAGGTGCAGTACTTC
TRBV5-8,TRBJ1-1,-,-,CASSFRGGQGTTEAFF,TGTGCCAGCAGCTTTCGGGGAGGGCAGGGGACCACTGAAGCTTTCTTT
TRBV9,TRBJ2-5,TRBD2,-,CASIRASGGRAQYF,TGTGCCAGCATACGGGCTAGCGGGGGGCGGGCCCAGTACTTC
TRBV6-5,TRBJ1-5,-,-,CASTRTRDQPQHF,TGTGCCAGCACCCGCACCCGGGATCAGCCCCAGCATTTT
TRBV9,TRBJ2-7,-,-,CASSVGGEQYF,TGTGCCAGCAGCGTAGGCGGCGAGCAGTACTTC
TRBV18,TRBJ2-7,TRBD1,-,CASSPRTGAVSYEQYF,TGTGCCAGCTCACCGCGGACAGGGGCCGTCTCCTACGAGCAGTACTTC
TRBV7-2,TRBJ2-7,-,-,CASSLQGRYEQYF,TGTGCCAGCAGCTTACAGGGGCGCTACGAGCAGTACTTC
TRBV6-2/TRBV6-3,TRBJ1-5,TRBD1,-,CASSERQGSHQPQHF,TGTGCCAGCAGTGAGCGACAGGGGAGTCATCAGCCCCAGCATTTT
TRBV7-2,TRBJ1-1,-,-,CASSLRGTVMNTEAFF,TGTGCCAGCAGCTTAAGGGGGACGGTTATGAACACTGAAGCTTTCTTT
TRBV5-6,TRBJ2-3,TRBD2,-,CASSVGSFAGGHLVQYF,TGTGCCAGCAGCGTAGGGTCCTTCGCGGGGGGGCACCTCGTGCAGTATTTT
TRBV18,TRBJ2-7,-,-,CASSVSTGLSYEQYF,TGTGCCAGCTCAGTTTCGACAGGCCTCTCCTACGAGCAGTACTTC
TRBV18,TRBJ2-2,-,-,CASSSAGGTGELFF,TGTGCCAGCTCATCAGCTGGAGGGACCGGGGAGCTGTTTTTT
TRBV28,TRBJ1-1,TRBD1,-,CASSRTGGWVTEAFF,TGTGCCAGCAGCCGGACAGGGGGCTGGGTCACTGAAGCTTTCTTT
TRBV7-8,TRBJ2-1,TRBD1,-,CASSRVGDTGVNEQFF,TGTGCCAGCAGCCGAGTAGGGGACACAGGGGTCAATGAGCAGTTCTTC